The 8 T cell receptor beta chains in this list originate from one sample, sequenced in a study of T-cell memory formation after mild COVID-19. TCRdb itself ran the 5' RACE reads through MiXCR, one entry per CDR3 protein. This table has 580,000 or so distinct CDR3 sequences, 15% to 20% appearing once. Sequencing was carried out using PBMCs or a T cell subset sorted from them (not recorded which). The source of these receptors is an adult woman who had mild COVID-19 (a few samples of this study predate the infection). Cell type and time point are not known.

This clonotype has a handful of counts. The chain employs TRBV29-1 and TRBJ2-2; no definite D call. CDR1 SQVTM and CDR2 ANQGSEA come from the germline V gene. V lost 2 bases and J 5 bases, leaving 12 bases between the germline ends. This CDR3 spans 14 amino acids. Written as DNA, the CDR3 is TGCAGCGTTGAAATTATTGGGGAAACCGGGGAGCTGTTTTTT. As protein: CSVEIIGETGELFF.

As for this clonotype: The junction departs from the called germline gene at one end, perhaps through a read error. The CDR3 protein is CASSLVYQRVQETQYF. CDR3 nucleotides: TGTGCTAGCAGCTTAGTGTATCAGCGGGTCCAAGAGACCCAGTACTTC. The chain links TRBV7-7 to TRBJ2-5; weak D call: TRBD2 (6 bases). CDR3 length equals 16 residues. CDR1 is SSHAT and CDR2 is FNYEAQ in the germline V gene (reference sequence).

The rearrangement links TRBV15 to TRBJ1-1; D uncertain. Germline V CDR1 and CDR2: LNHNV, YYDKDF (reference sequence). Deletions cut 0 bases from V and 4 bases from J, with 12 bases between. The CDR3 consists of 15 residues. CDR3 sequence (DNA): TGTGCCACCAGCAGAGAAAGAAGTGCGGCCACTGAAGCTTTCTTT. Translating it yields CATSRERSAATEAFF. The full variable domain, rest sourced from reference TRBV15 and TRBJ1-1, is DAMVIQNPRYQVTQFGKPVTLSCSQTLNHNVMYWYQQKSSQAPKLLFHYYDKDFNNEADTPDNFQSRRPNTSFCFLDIRSPGLGDTAMYLCATSRERSAATEAFFGQGTRLTVV.

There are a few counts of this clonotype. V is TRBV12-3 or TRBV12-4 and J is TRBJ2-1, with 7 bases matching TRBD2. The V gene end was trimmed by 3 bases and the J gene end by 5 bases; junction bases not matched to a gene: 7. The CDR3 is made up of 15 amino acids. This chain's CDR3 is CASSFYGRRDNEQFF. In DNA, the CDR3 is TGTGCCAGCAGTTTCTACGGGAGGAGGGACAATGAGCAGTTCTTC.

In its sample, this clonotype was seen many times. The CDR3 loop reads CASSLLGSGANVLTF. For the CDR3, the DNA is TGTGCCAGCAGTTTGCTCGGATCTGGGGCCAACGTCCTGACTTTC. This rearrangement joins TRBV27 to TRBJ2-6; D gene ambiguous. The CDR3 has 15 amino acids. The V end was cut by 3 bases, the J end by 1 base, with 7 bases between. CDR1 is MNHEY and CDR2 is SMNVEV in the germline V gene (reference sequence).

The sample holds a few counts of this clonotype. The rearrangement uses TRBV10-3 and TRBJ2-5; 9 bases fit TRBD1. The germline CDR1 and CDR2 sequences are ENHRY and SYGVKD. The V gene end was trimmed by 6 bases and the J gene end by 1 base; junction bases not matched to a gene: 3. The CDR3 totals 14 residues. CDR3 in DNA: TGTGCCATCAGGGGGACAGGGATCCAAGAGACCCAGTACTTC. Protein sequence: CAIRGTGIQETQYF.

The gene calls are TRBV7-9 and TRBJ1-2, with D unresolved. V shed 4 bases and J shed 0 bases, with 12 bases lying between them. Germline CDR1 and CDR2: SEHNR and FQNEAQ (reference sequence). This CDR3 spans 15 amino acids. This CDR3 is CASSSRRETNYGYTF. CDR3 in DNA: TGTGCCAGCAGCTCCCGGCGGGAAACTAACTATGGCTACACCTTC.

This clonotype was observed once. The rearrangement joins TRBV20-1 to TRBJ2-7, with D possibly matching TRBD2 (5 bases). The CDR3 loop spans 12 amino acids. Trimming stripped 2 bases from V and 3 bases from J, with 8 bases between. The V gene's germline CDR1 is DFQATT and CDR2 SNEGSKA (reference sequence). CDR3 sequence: CSARLADYEQYF. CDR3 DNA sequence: TGCAGTGCTAGACTAGCCGACTACGAGCAGTACTTC.